The entry below describes one T cell receptor (beta chain). These data are taken from a study of cytomegalovirus exposure and HLA in healthy donors. The CDR3 runs to 14 residues. Germline V gives CDR1 SGDLS, CDR2 YYNGEE. Losses at the gene ends were 4 bases for V and 6 bases for J; bases not matched to a gene: 10. PCR involved 60 Vbeta and 13 Jbeta primers. Clones were read by immunoSEQ multiplex PCR, and TCRdb kept only the in-frame ones, dropping some. The sample consists of 150,000 or so clones, approximately 75% of them appearing once. The chain carries TRBV9 and TRBJ2-7, with 7 bases aligning to TRBD1. Source material: PBMCs. The sequence derives from a man aged 45-60 years in good health and CMV-seropositive. This CDR3 is CASSPPASGGEQYF. CDR3 bases: TGTGCCAGCAGCCCGCCCGCTTCAGGGGGCGAGCAGTACTTC. The full variable domain, completed using reference TRBV9 and TRBJ2-7, is DSGVTQTPKHLITATGQRVTLRCSPRSGDLSVYWYQQSLDQGLQFLIQYYNGEERAKGNILERFSAQQFPDLHSELNLSSLELGDSALYFCASSPPASGGEQYFGPGTRLTVT.